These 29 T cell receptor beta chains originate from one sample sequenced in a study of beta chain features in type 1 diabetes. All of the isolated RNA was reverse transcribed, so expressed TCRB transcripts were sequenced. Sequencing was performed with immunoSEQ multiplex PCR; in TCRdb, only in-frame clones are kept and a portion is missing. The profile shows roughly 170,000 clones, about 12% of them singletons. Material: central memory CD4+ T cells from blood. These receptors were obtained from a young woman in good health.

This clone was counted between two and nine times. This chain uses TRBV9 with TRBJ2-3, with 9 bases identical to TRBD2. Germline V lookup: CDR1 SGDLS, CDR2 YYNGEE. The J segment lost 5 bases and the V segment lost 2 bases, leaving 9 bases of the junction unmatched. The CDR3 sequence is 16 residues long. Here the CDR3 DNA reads TGTGCCAGCAGCGTCACTGGCGGGAGGGCTGGAGATACGCAGTATTTT. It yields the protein CASSVTGGRAGDTQYF.

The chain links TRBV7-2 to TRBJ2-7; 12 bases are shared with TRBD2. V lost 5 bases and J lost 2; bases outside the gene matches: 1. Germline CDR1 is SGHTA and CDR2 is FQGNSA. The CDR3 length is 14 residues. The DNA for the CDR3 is TGTGCCAGCAGCGCTAGCGGGAGGGCCTACGAGCAGTACTTC. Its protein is CASSASGRAYEQYF.

The CDR3 spells CASGTGSSGANVLTF. CDR3 nucleotides: TGTGCCAGTGGGACAGGTTCTTCTGGGGCCAACGTCCTGACTTTC. The genes are TRBV28 and TRBJ2-6; TRBD1 agrees at 8 bases. CDR1 MDHEN and CDR2 SYDVKM come from the germline V gene. With 9 bases clipped from V and 1 base from J, the junction kept 5 bases outside the gene matches. The CDR3 spans 15 residues.

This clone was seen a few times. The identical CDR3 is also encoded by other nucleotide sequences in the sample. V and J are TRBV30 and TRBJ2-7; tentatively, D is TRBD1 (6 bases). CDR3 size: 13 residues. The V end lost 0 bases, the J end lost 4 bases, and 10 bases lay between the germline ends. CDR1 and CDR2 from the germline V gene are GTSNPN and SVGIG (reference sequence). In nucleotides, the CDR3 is TGTGCCTGGAGTGTAAACAGGGCTTACGAGCAGTACTTC. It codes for CAWSVNRAYEQYF. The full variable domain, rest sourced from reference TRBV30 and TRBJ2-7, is SQTIHQWPATLVQPVGSPLSLECTVEGTSNPNLYWYRQAAGRGLQLLFYSVGIGQISSEVPQNLSASRPQDRQFILSSKKLLLSDSGFYLCAWSVNRAYEQYFGPGTRLTVT.

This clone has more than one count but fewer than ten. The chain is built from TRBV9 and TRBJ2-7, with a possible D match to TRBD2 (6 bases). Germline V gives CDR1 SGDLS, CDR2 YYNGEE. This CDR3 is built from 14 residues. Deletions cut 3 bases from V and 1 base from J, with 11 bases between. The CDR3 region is CASSASVGSYEQYF. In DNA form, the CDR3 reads TGTGCCAGCAGCGCTAGCGTTGGGTCCTACGAGCAGTACTTC. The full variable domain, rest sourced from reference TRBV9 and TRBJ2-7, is DSGVTQTPKHLITATGQRVTLRCSPRSGDLSVYWYQQSLDQGLQFLIQYYNGEERAKGNILERFSAQQFPDLHSELNLSSLELGDSALYFCASSASVGSYEQYFGPGTRLTVT.

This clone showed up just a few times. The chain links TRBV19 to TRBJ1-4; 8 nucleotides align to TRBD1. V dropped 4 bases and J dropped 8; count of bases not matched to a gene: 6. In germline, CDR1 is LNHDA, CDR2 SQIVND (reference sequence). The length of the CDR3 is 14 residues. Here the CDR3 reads CASSRQGREEKLFF. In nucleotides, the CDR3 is TGTGCCAGTAGTAGACAGGGGCGAGAAGAAAAACTGTTTTTT. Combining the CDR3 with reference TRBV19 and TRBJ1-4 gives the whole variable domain DGGITQSPKYLFRKEGQNVTLSCEQNLNHDAMYWYRQDPGQGLRLIYYSQIVNDFQKGDIAEGYSVSREKKESFPLTVTSAQKNPTAFYLCASSRQGREEKLFFGSGTQLSVL.

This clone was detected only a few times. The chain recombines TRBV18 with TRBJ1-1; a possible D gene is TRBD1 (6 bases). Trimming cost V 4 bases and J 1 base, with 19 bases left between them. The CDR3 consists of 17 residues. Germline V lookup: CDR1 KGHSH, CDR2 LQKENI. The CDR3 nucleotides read TGTGCCAGCTCACACGAACAGGGCCATTCGAGGAACACTGAAGCTTTCTTT. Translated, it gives CASSHEQGHSRNTEAFF.

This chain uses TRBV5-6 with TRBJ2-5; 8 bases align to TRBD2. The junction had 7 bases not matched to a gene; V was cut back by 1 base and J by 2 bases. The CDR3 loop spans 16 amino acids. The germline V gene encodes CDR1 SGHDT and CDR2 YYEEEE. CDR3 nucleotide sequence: TGTGCCAGCAGCTTGAACCCAGCGGGAGTGCAAGAGACCCAGTACTTC. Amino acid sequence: CASSLNPAGVQETQYF.

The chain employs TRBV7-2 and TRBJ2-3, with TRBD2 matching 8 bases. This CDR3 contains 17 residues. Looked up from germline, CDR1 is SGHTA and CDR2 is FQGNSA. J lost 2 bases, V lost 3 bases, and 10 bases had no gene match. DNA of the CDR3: TGTGCCAGCAGCTTGGGGAAACTAGCGGCCCACACAGATACGCAGTATTTT. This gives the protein CASSLGKLAAHTDTQYF.

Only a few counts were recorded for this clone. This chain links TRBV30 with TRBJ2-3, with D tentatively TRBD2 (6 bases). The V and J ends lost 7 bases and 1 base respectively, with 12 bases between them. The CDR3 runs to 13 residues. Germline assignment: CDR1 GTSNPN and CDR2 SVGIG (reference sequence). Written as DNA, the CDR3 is TGTGCCTCCCTCGGGAGTGGCACAGATACGCAGTATTTT. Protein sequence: CASLGSGTDTQYF.

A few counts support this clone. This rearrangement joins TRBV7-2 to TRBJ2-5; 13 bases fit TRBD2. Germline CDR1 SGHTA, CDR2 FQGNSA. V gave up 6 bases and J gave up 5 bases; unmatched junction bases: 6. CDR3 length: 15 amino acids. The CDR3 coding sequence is TGTGCCAGCAGACGGACTAGCGGGAGCCCTGAGACCCAGTACTTC. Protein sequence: CASRRTSGSPETQYF. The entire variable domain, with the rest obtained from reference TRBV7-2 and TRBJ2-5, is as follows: GAGVSQSPSNKVTEKGKDVELRCDPISGHTALYWYRQSLGQGLEFLIYFQGNSAPDKSGLPSDRFSAERTGGSVSTLTIQRTQQEDSAVYLCASRRTSGSPETQYFGPGTRLLVL.

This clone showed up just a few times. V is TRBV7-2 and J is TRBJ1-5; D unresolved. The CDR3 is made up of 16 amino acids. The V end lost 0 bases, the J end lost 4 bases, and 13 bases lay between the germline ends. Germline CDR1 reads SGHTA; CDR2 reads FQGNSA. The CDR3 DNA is TGTGCCAGCAGCTTAGCTGCAGCTGGAGGGAATCAGCCCCAGCATTTT. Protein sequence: CASSLAAAGGNQPQHF.

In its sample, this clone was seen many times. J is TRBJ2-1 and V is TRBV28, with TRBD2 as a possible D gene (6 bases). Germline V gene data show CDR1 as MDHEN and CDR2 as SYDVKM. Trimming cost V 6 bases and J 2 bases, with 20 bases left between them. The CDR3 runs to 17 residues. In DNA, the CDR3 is TGTGCCAGCAGCCCGGGGTACCGGCCGGGAGCCTACAATGAGCAGTTCTTC. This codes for CASSPGYRPGAYNEQFF.

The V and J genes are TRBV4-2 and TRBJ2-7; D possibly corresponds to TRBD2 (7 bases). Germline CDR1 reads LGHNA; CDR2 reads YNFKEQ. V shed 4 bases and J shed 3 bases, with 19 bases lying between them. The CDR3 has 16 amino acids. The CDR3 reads CASSPLEKGGIYEQYF. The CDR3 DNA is TGTGCCAGCAGCCCACTCGAGAAGGGGGGGATCTACGAGCAGTACTTC.

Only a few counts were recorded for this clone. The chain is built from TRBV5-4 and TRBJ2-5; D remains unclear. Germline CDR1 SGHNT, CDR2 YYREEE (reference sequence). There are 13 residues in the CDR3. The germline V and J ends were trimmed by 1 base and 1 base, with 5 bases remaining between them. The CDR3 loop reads CASSLQAQETQYF. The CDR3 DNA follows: TGTGCCAGCAGCTTGCAGGCCCAAGAGACCCAGTACTTC. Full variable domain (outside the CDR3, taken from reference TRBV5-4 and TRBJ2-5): ETGVTQSPTHLIKTRGQQVTLRCSSQSGHNTVSWYQQALGQGPQFIFQYYREEENGRGNFPPRFSGLQFPNYSSELNVNALELDDSALYLCASSLQAQETQYFGPGTRLLVL.

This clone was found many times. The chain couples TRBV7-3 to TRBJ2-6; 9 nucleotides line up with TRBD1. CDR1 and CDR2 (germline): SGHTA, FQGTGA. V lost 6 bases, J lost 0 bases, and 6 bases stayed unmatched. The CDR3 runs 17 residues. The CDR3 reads CASSRDRAVSGANVLTF. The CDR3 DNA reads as TGTGCCAGCAGTCGGGACAGGGCCGTCTCTGGGGCCAACGTCCTGACTTTC.

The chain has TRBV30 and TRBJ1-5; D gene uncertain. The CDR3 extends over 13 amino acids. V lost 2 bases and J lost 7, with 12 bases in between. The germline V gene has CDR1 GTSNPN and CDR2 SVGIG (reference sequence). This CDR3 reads CAWSYGEEQPQHF. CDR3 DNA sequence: TGTGCCTGGAGTTATGGGGAGGAGCAGCCCCAGCATTTT.

CDR3 bases: TGTGCCTGGAGTGTACCGGATGGGCAGGGGGCACGCGGCTACACCTTC. This encodes CAWSVPDGQGARGYTF. This chain joins TRBV30 and TRBJ1-2, with 8 bases matching TRBD1. Trimming cost V 0 bases and J 8 bases; bases outside gene matches: 14. There are 16 residues in the CDR3. Germline loops: CDR1 GTSNPN, CDR2 SVGIG (reference sequence).

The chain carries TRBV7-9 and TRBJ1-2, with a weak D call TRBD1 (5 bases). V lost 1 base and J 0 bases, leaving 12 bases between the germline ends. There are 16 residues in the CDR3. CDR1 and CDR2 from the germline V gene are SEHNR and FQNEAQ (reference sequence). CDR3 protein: CASSLGWGRSNYGYTF. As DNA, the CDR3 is TGTGCCAGCAGCTTAGGGTGGGGCAGGTCTAACTATGGCTACACCTTC.

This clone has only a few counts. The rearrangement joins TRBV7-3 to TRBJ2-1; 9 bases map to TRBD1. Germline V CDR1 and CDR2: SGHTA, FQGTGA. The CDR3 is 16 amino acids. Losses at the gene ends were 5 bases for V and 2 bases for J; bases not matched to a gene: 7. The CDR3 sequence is CASSIRGTGTYNEQFF. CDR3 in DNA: TGTGCCAGCAGCATCCGCGGGACAGGGACCTACAATGAGCAGTTCTTC.

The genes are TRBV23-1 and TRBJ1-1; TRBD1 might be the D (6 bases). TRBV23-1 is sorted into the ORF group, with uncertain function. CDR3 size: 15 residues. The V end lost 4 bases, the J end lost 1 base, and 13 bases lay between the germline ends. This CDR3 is CASSPSRGGNTEAFF. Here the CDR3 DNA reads TGCGCCAGCAGTCCCTCGAGGGGGGGGAACACTGAAGCTTTCTTT.

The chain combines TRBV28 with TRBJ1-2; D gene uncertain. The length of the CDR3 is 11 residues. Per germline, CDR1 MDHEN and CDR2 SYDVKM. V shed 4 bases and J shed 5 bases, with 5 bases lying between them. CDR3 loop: CASSSSYGYTF. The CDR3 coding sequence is TGTGCCAGCAGTTCCTCGTATGGCTACACCTTC.

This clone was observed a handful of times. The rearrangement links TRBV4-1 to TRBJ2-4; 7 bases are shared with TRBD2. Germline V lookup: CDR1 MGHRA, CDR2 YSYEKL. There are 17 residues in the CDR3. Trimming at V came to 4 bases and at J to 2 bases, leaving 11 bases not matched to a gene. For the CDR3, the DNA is TGCGCCAGCAGCCCTGGGGGGGGGACCCTAACCAAAAACATTCAGTACTTC. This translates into CASSPGGGTLTKNIQYF.

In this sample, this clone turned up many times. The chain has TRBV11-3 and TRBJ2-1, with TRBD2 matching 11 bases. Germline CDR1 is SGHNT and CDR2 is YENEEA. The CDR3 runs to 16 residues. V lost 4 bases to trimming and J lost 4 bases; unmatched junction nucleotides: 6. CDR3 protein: CASSSPGLAGYNEQFF. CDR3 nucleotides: TGTGCCAGCAGCTCCCCCGGACTAGCGGGTTACAATGAGCAGTTCTTC.

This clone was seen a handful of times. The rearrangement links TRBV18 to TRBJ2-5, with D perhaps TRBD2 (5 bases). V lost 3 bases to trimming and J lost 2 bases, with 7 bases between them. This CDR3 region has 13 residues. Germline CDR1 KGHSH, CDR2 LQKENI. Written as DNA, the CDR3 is TGTGCCAGCTCACCGCGGAGGCAAGAGACCCAGTACTTC. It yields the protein CASSPRRQETQYF. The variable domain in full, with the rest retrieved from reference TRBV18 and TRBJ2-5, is NAGVMQNPRHLVRRRGQEARLRCSPMKGHSHVYWYRQLPEEGLKFMVYLQKENIIDESGMPKERFSAEFPKEGPSILRIQQVVRGDSAAYFCASSPRRQETQYFGPGTRLLVL.

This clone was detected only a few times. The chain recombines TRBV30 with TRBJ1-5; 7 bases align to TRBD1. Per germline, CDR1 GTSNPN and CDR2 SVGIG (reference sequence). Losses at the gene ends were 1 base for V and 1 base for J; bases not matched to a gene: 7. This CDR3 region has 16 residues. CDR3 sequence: CAWSARQGVSNQPQHF. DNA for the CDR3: TGTGCCTGGAGTGCCCGACAGGGCGTGAGCAATCAGCCCCAGCATTTT.

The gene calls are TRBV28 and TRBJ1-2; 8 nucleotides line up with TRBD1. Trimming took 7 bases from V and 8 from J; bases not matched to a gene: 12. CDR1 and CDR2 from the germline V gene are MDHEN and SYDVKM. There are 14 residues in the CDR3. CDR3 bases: TGTGCCAGCAAAACGCCCCAGGGGGCCAGGGGCTACACCTTC. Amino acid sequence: CASKTPQGARGYTF.

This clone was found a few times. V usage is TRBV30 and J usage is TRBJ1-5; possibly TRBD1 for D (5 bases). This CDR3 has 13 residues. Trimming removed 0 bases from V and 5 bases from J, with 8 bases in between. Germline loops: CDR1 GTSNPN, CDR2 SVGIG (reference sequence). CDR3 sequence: CAWSVAGDQPQHF. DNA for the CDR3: TGTGCCTGGAGTGTAGCGGGGGATCAGCCCCAGCATTTT.

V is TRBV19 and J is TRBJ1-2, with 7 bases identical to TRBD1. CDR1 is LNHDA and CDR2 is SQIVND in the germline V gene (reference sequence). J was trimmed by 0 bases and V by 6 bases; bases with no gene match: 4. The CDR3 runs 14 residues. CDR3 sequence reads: CASSRQGANYGYTF. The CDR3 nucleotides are TGTGCCAGTAGCCGACAGGGAGCTAACTATGGCTACACCTTC.